This T cell receptor (beta chain) is drawn from a study of graft-versus-host responses after intestinal transplantation. Turning to the study itself: Recipients uniformly received anti-thymocyte globulin induction, followed by tacrolimus and steroids for around 3 years.

The repertoire was sequenced with immunoSEQ multiplex PCR; TCRdb's copy has only in-frame clones and lacks some. In the table there are tens of thousands of clones, roughly 88% of which are singletons. With respect to this clone: What it binds is not known.

V shed 5 bases and J 3 bases; nucleotides not matched to a gene: 8. Germline V gene data show CDR1 as SGHVS and CDR2 as FNYEAQ. The CDR3 loop spans 15 amino acids. This sequence joins TRBV7-6 and TRBJ1-1; 8 bases line up with TRBD1. The receptor's source is a human donor who received an intestinal transplant. Sample: unstimulated CD4+ T cells sorted from spleen or lymph node cells, taken before intestinal transplant. CDR3 coding DNA: TGTGCCAGCAGCCTAAGAGACAGGGGTCACACTGAAGCTTTCTTT. It yields the protein CASSLRDRGHTEAFF.